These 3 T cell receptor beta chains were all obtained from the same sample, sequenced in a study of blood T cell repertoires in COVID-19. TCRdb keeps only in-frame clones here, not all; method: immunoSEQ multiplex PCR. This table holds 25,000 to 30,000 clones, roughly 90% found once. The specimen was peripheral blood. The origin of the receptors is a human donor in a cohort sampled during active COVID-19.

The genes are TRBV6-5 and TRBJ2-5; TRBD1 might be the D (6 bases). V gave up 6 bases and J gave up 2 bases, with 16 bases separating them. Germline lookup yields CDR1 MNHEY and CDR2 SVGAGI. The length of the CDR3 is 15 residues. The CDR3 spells CASSRGPGAQETQYF. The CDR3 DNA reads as TGTGCCAGCAGCAGGGGACCTGGGGCACAAGAGACCCAGTACTTC.

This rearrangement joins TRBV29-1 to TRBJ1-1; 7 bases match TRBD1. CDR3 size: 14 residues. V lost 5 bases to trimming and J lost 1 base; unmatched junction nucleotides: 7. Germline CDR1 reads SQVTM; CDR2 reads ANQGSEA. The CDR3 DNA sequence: TGCAGCGTTACAAAACAGGGGTCGAACACTGAAGCTTTCTTT. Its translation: CSVTKQGSNTEAFF.

In DNA, the CDR3 is TGTGCCAGCAGCAGGACAGGGGCCACAGATACGCAGTATTTT. It yields the protein CASSRTGATDTQYF. The genes are TRBV7-9 and TRBJ2-3; 9 nucleotides line up with TRBD1. The CDR3 has 14 amino acids. Germline V gene data show CDR1 as SEHNR and CDR2 as FQNEAQ (reference sequence). J was trimmed by 2 bases and V by 5 bases; bases with no gene match: 2.